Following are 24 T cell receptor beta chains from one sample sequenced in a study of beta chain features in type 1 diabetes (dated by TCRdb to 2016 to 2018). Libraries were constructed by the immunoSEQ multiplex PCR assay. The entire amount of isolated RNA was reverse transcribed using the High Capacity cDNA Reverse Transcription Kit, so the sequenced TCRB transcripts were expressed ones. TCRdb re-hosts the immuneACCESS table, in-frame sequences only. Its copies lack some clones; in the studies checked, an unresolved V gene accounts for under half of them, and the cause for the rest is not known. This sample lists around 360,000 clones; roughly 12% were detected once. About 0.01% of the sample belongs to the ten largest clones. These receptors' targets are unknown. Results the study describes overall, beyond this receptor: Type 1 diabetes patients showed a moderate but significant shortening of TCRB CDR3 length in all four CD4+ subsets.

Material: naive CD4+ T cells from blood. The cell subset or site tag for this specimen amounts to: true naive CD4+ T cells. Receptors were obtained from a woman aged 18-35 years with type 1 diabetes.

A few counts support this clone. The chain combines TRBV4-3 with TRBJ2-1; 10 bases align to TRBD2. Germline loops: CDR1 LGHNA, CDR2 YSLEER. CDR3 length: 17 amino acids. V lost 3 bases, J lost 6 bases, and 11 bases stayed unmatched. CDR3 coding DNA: TGCGCCAGCAGCCACAAGACGGGAGCGGGAGGGGGCAATGAGCAGTTCTTC. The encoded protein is CASSHKTGAGGGNEQFF.

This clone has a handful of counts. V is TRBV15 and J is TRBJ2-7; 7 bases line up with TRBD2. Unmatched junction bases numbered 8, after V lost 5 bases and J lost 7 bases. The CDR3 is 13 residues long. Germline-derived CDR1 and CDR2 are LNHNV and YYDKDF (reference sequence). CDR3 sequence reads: CATSGRLAEEQYF. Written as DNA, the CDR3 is TGTGCCACCAGCGGTAGACTAGCCGAGGAGCAGTACTTC.

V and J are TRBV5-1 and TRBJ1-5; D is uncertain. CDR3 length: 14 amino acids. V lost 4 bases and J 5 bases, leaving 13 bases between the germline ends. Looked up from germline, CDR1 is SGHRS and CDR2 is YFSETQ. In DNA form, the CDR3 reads TGCGCCAGCAGCCTGGACTACGGAGATCAGCCCCAGCATTTT. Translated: CASSLDYGDQPQHF. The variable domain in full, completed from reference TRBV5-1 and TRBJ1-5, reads KAGVTQTPRYLIKTRGQQVTLSCSPISGHRSVSWYQQTPGQGLQFLFEYFSETQRNKGNFPGRFSGRQFSNSRSEMNVSTLELGDSALYLCASSLDYGDQPQHFGDGTRLSIL.

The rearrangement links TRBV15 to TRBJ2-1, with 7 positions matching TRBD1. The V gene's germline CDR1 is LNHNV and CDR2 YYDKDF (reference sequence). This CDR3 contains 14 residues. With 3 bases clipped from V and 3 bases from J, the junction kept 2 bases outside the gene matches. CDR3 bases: TGTGCCACCAGCAGGACAGGGATCTACAATGAGCAGTTCTTC. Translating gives CATSRTGIYNEQFF.

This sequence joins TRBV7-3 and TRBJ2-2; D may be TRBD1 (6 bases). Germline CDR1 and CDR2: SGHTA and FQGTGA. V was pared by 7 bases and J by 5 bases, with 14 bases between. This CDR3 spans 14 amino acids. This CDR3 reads CASKTGHLTGELFF. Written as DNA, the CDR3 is TGTGCCAGCAAGACGGGACACTTAACCGGGGAGCTGTTTTTT.

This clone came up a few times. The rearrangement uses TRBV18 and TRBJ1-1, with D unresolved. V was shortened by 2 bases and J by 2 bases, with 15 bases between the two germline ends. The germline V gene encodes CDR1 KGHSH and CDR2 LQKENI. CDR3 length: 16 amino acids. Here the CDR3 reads CASSPGAKGGNTEAFF. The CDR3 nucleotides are TGTGCCAGCTCACCAGGAGCGAAGGGAGGCAACACTGAAGCTTTCTTT.

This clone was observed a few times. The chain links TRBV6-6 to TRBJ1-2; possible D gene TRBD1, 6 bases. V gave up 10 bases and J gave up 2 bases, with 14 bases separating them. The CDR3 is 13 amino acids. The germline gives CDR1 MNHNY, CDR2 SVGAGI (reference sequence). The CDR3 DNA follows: TGTGCCAACAGCGGTCAGGGGAACTATGGCTACACCTTC. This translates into CANSGQGNYGYTF.

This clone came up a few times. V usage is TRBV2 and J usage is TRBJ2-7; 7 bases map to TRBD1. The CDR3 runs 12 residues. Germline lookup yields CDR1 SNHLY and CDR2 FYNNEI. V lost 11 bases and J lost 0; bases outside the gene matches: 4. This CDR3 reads CAGTESSYEQYF. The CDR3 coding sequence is TGTGCCGGGACAGAGAGCTCCTACGAGCAGTACTTC.

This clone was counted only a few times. The CDR3 loop reads CASSADFQGGPEAFF. The CDR3 bases are TGCGCCAGCAGCGCTGATTTTCAGGGGGGACCTGAAGCTTTCTTT. The V gene is TRBV4-3, the J gene TRBJ1-1; 7 bases map to TRBD1. Germline lookup yields CDR1 LGHNA and CDR2 YSLEER. CDR3 length: 15 amino acids. V dropped 5 bases and J dropped 6; count of bases not matched to a gene: 12.

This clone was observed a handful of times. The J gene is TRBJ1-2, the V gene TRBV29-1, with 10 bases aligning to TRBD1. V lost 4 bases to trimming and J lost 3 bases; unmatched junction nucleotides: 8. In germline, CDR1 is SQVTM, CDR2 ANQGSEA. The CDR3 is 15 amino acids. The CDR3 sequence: CSVGLLGTGDYGYTF. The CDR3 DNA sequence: TGCAGCGTTGGACTTCTCGGGACAGGGGACTATGGCTACACCTTC. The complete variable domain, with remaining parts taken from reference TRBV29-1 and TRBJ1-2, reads SAVISQKPSRDICQRGTSLTIQCQVDSQVTMMFWYRQQPGQSLTLIATANQGSEATYESGFVIDKFPISRPNLTFSTLTVSNMSPEDSSIYLCSVGLLGTGDYGYTFGSGTRLTVV.

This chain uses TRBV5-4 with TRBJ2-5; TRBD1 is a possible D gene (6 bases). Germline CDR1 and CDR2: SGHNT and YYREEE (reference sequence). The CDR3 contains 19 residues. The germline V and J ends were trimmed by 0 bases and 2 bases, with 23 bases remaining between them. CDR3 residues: CASSLARYTGIKPQETQYF. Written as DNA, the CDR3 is TGTGCCAGCAGCTTGGCCCGGTATACAGGGATTAAACCTCAAGAGACCCAGTACTTC.

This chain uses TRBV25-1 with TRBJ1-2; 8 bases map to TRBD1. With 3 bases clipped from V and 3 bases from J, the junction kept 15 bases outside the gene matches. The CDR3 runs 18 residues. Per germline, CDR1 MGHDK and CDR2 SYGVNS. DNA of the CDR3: TGTGCCAGCAGTGACCTCGGGACAGGCGGGGACGGACACTATGGCTACACCTTC. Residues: CASSDLGTGGDGHYGYTF.

This CDR3 reads CTSVGAEGYTF. CDR3 DNA sequence: TGCACCAGCGTTGGGGCAGAGGGCTACACCTTC. The rearrangement uses TRBV1 and TRBJ1-2; no DNA check was done on the table's D call, TRBD1. TRBV1 is marked as a pseudogene. The CDR3 is made up of 11 amino acids.

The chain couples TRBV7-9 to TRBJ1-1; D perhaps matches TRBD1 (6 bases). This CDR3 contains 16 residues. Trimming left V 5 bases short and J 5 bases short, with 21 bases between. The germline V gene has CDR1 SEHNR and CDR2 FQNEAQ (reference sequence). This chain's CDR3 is CASSPRQATWGTEAFF. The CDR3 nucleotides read TGTGCCAGCAGCCCACGACAGGCGACGTGGGGTACTGAAGCTTTCTTT.

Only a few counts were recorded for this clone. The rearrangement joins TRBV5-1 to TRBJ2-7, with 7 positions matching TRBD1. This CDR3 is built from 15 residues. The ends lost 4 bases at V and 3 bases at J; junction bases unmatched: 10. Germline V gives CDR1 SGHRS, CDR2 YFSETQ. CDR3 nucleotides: TGCGCCAGCAGCGCCCGACAGGGTGATGTCTACGAGCAGTACTTC. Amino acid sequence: CASSARQGDVYEQYF. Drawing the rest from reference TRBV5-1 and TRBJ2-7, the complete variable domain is KAGVTQTPRYLIKTRGQQVTLSCSPISGHRSVSWYQQTPGQGLQFLFEYFSETQRNKGNFPGRFSGRQFSNSRSEMNVSTLELGDSALYLCASSARQGDVYEQYFGPGTRLTVT.

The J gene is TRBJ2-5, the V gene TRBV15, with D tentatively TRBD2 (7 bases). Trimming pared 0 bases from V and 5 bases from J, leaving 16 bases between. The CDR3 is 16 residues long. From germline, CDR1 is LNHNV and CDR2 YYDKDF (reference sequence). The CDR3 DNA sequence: TGTGCCACCAGCAGAGATCGAGGGGGGGGTCGGGAGACCCAGTACTTC. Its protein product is CATSRDRGGGRETQYF.

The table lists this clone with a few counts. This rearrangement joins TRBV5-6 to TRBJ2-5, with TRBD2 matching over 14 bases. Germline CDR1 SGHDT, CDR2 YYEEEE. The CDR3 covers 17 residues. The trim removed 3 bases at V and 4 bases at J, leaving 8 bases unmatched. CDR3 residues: CASSWGLAGVPGETQYF. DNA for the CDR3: TGTGCCAGCAGCTGGGGACTAGCGGGGGTGCCAGGAGAGACCCAGTACTTC.

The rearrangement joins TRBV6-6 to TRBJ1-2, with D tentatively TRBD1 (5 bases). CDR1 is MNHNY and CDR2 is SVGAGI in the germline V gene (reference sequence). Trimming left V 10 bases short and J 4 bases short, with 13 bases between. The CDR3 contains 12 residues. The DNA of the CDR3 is TGTGCCACCGCGACAGACCTCTATGGCTACACCTTC. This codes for CATATDLYGYTF.

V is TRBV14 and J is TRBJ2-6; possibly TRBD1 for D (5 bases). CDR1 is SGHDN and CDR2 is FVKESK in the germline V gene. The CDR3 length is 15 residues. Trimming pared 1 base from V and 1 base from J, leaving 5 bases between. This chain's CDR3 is CASSQAGSGANVLTF. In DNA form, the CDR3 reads TGTGCCAGCAGCCAAGCAGGGTCTGGGGCCAACGTCCTGACTTTC. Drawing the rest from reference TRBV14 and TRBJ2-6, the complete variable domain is EAGVTQFPSHSVIEKGQTVTLRCDPISGHDNLYWYRRVMGKEIKFLLHFVKESKQDESGMPNNRFLAERTGGTYSTLKVQPAELEDSGVYFCASSQAGSGANVLTFGAGSRLTVL.

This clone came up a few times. As DNA, the CDR3 is TGCGCCAGCAGCCAAGGACAGGCCCTTTACAATGAGCAGTTCTTC. This sequence encodes CASSQGQALYNEQFF. V gene TRBV4-1 combines with J gene TRBJ2-1, with a possible D match to TRBD1 (6 bases). V was cut by 1 base and J by 4 bases, with 11 bases left in between. Per the germline V gene, CDR1 is MGHRA and CDR2 is YSYEKL. CDR3 length equals 15 residues.

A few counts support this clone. The CDR3 coding sequence is TGTGCCAGCATGAGCGGAGTCACCGGGGAGCTGTTTTTT. Translated: CASMSGVTGELFF. V and J are TRBV6-5 and TRBJ2-2; TRBD2 is a possible D gene (5 bases). The V end was cut by 7 bases, the J end by 4 bases, with 10 bases between. This CDR3 has 13 residues. The germline CDR1 and CDR2 sequences are MNHEY and SVGAGI.

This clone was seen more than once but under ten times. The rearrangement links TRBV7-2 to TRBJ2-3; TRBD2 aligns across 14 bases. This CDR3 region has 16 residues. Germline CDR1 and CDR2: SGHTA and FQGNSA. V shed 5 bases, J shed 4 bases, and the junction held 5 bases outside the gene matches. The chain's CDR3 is CASSHGTSGGSDTQYF. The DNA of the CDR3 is TGTGCCAGCAGCCACGGGACTAGCGGGGGATCAGATACGCAGTATTTT.

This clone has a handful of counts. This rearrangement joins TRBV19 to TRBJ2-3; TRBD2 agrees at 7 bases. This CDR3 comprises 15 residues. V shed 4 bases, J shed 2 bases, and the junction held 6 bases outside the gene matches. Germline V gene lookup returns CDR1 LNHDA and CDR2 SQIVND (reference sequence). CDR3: CASSRSAGVTDTQYF. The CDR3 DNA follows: TGTGCCAGTAGTAGGTCTGCGGGAGTCACAGATACGCAGTATTTT.

CDR3 nucleotide sequence: TGTGCCAGCAGCACTGGGGACAGGAGATATAATTCACCCCTCCACTTT. It is translated as CASSTGDRRYNSPLHF. The chain is built from TRBV7-9 and TRBJ1-6; 8 bases align to TRBD1. The CDR3 consists of 16 residues. Germline assignment: CDR1 SEHNR and CDR2 FQNEAQ (reference sequence). V shed 5 bases, J shed 4 bases, and the junction held 7 bases outside the gene matches.